This T cell receptor (beta chain) is drawn from a study of blood T cell repertoires in COVID-19 (dated by TCRdb to about 2020). Background on the whole study: Collaborator samples came from the United States, Italy and Spain and covered acute and convalescent phases of COVID-19. Deeply sampled blood TCRbeta repertoires from subjects exposed to, actively infected with, or recovered from COVID-19 were included in the dataset. The samples were drawn from two sources: the first 160 participants of the ongoing ImmuneRACE study, and 950 to 1,500 subjects contributed by 6 global collaborators. The prospective study material was composed of cDNA or gDNA derived from T cells, B-cell-depleted T cells, or PBMCs. Where available, HLA class I and class II types were obtained from metadata supplied by the sample provider rather than from assay-based typing. Sample metadata almost always included a de-identified subject ID, COVID-19 status, age in years and sex. The repertoires were released in a freely available public database intended as a resource for research on the immune response to SARS-CoV-2.

CDR1 and CDR2 are read off the germline V gene as SGHRS and YFSETQ. The germline V and J ends show losses of 1 base and 4 bases respectively, and no gene match explains 3 bases of the junction. The cysteine opens and the phenylalanine closes a CDR3 of 15 amino acids. Only the CDR3 part of the read is kept: 45 bases, read in frame from the first base. TCRbeta CDR3 regions were amplified from genomic DNA by means of the immunoSEQ Assay, a bias-controlled multiplex PCR. Concerning the study's data processing: The number of nucleated cells in each sample was estimated from the amplification of reference gene primers within the assay. Sequence reads were collapsed and filtered to measure the absolute abundance of every unique TCRbeta CDR3 rearrangement. For each sample, productive Simpson clonality was calculated as the square root of Simpson's diversity index over productive rearrangements. As stored in TCRdb, this immuneACCESS dataset retains in-frame rearrangements with V and J assigned. A fraction of the clones does not appear; measured against another copy, unresolved V genes explain less than half of the discrepancy, and the remainder lacks a known reason. V, J and clone size are those of that table, while D and trimming were read from the DNA. For this sample the table gives just under 150,000 clones, of which roughly 86% were detected only once. In total, the top ten clones hold 0.95% of the sample.

As concerns this clone: Its antigen remains unidentified. No much larger clone is present one base from it, and per-base qualities are unavailable.

The investigation overall reported the following: Clinical and demographic metadata were provided uncurated, with the amount varying by source and participant.

Whole blood was collected in K2EDTA tubes by collaborating institutions according to the institutions' own protocols. For TCRbeta analysis, collaborator samples were shipped as frozen whole blood, as isolated PBMCs, or as DNA extracted from either sample type. The source material was peripheral blood. The V and J genes are TRBV5-1 and TRBJ2-1, with TRBD1 matching 9 junction bases. This receptor was identified in a woman aged 50 to 65 with acute or convalescent COVID-19. The DNA sequence is as follows: TGCGCCAGCAGCTTGAGGACAGGGGATTACAATGAGCAGTTCTTC. This gives the protein CASSLRTGDYNEQFF.